This TCR beta chain was sequenced for a study of blood T cell repertoires in COVID-19 (TCRdb year 2020). In terms of the full investigation: The collaborator samples originated in the United States, Italy and Spain and spanned the acute and convalescent phases of COVID-19. The sample metadata nearly always contained a de-identified subject ID, COVID-19 status, age in years and sex. The repertoires were released in a freely available public database meant as a resource for research on the immune response to SARS-CoV-2. The material from the prospective study consisted of cDNA or gDNA derived from T cells, B-cell-depleted T cells, or PBMCs. The dataset comprised deeply sampled blood TCRbeta repertoires from subjects exposed to, actively infected with, or recovered from COVID-19. Samples were obtained from the ongoing ImmuneRACE study (first 160 participants) and from 1,254 subjects provided by 6 global collaborators. Where available, HLA class I and class II types were obtained from metadata supplied by the sample provider rather than from assay-based typing. Results the study describes overall, beyond this receptor: Clinical and demographic metadata were provided uncurated, with the amount varying by source and participant.

Of note for this clone: Which antigen it targets is not known. Base qualities are not provided; no much larger clone lies one nucleotide away.

Here V drops 4 bases and J drops 5 bases, and the junction holds 18 bases not matched to any gene. The germline V gene provides CDR1 SGHVS and CDR2 FQNEAQ. The CDR3 spans 19 residues, from the cysteine through the phenylalanine. Just the 57-base CDR3 DNA is kept, in frame starting at base 1. The immunoSEQ Assay, a bias-controlled multiplex PCR, was used to amplify TCRbeta CDR3 regions from genomic DNA. In the paper's pipeline: The number of nucleated cells in each sample was estimated from the amplification of reference gene primers within the assay. To quantify the absolute abundance of each unique TCRbeta CDR3 rearrangement, sequence reads were collapsed and filtered. For each sample, productive Simpson clonality was calculated as the square root of Simpson's diversity index across productive rearrangements. Drawn from immuneACCESS, this table holds only the in-frame rearrangements with V and J called that TCRdb kept. Clones are partly lost; checked studies trace under half to an unresolved V gene and leave the rest unexplained. V and J calls and clone size are those listed in that table; D and trimming were worked out from the DNA. The sample profile shows 450,000 or so clones; less than 95% of them were found once. Approximately 0.55% of the sample is in the top ten clones.

Participants in the prospective study were aged roughly 18 to 89 years, lived in over 20 United States geographic areas, and enrolled through a virtual design. Cohort assignment in the prospective study relied on participant-reported clinical history from a screening survey and a study questionnaire. For ImmuneRACE Cohort 3, a participant was defined as recovered based on two consecutive negative NP/OP PCR tests, clearance by a healthcare professional, or resolution of symptoms. Each participant in the prospective study had whole blood, serum and a nasopharyngeal or oropharyngeal swab collected by mobile phlebotomists. Over a roughly 2-month period, participants in the prospective study had the option of providing additional blood draws and questionnaires. Before DNA extraction, blood samples from the prospective study were shipped at room temperature or frozen.

This chain is built from TRBV7-8 and TRBJ2-7; the central 12 bases match TRBD1. The source is a man aged 18 to 35 who had recovered from COVID-19. Specimen: PBMCs or T cells enriched from blood (not recorded which). The encoded CDR3 is CASSWDPGQGAARKDEQYF. The DNA is TGTGCCAGCAGCTGGGACCCGGGACAGGGGGCGGCGCGAAAGGACGAGCAGTACTTC. Beyond the CDR3, the reference TRBV7-8 and TRBJ2-7 genes provide the residues; the full variable domain reads: GAGVSQSPRYKVAKRGQDVALRCDPISGHVSLFWYQQALGQGPEFLTYFQNEAQLDKSGLPSDRFFAERPEGSVSTLKIQRTQQEDSAVYLCASSWDPGQGAARKDEQYFGPGTRLTVT.